The 22 T cell receptor beta chains below all came from one sample that was sequenced in a study of control samples from healthy donors and cancer patients. Sequenced by immunoSEQ multiplex PCR; TCRdb stores in-frame clones only, minus some. This sample yields 100,000 to 150,000 clones, of which more than 75% are seen a single time; 1.5% to 2% belongs to the top ten. Input material: blood. These receptors were taken from a man aged 18 to 35 in good health.

The chain combines TRBV6-6 with TRBJ2-7; a weak D match, TRBD2 (5 bases). Germline V gives CDR1 MNHNY, CDR2 SVGAGI (reference sequence). The CDR3 extends over 15 amino acids. Trimming shortened V by 2 bases and J by 2 bases, and 13 bases separated the two germline ends. As DNA, the CDR3 is TGTGCCAGCAGTTACCTGGGTAGCGTTACCTACGAGCAGTACTTC. Its protein is CASSYLGSVTYEQYF.

The rearrangement joins TRBV10-3 to TRBJ1-1; D possibly corresponds to TRBD1 (6 bases). The CDR3 length is 15 residues. Trimming took off 4 bases at V and 0 bases at J, with 12 bases between the two ends. Germline values: CDR1 ENHRY, CDR2 SYGVKD. The CDR3 region has the DNA TGTGCCATCAGTGTAGCAGGGGCCCTGAACACTGAAGCTTTCTTT. Its translation is CAISVAGALNTEAFF.

The chain has TRBV15 and TRBJ2-5; D is unclear. V lost 3 bases and J lost 0, with 5 bases in between. Germline CDR1 is LNHNV and CDR2 is YYDKDF (reference sequence). The CDR3 contains 13 residues. CDR3 coding DNA: TGTGCCACCAGCAGGGTGTACCAAGAGACCCAGTACTTC. This encodes CATSRVYQETQYF.

The chain is built from TRBV25-1 and TRBJ2-1; D is unclear. Germline CDR1 is MGHDK and CDR2 is SYGVNS. The CDR3 is 14 residues long. Trimming shortened V by 11 bases and J by 1 base, and 15 bases separated the two germline ends. The CDR3 sequence: CASHRMGSYNEQFF. For the CDR3, the DNA is TGTGCCTCCCATAGAATGGGGTCCTACAATGAGCAGTTCTTC.

The rearrangement joins TRBV6-5 to TRBJ1-1, with a possible D match to TRBD1 (5 bases). Germline assignment: CDR1 MNHEY and CDR2 SVGAGI. Trimming left V 11 bases short and J 7 bases short, with 20 bases between. CDR3 length: 13 amino acids. Here the CDR3 DNA reads TGTGCCGTCTCCGGGGATCTTGGGGGTGAAGCTTTCTTT. Protein product: CAVSGDLGGEAFF.

This chain links TRBV13 with TRBJ2-7; 9 bases match TRBD2. Germline CDR1 reads PRHDT; CDR2 reads FYEKMQ (reference sequence). The J segment lost 7 bases and the V segment lost 5 bases, leaving 9 bases of the junction unmatched. The CDR3 contains 14 residues. CDR3 residues: CASSAGGRAREQYF. The CDR3 DNA is TGTGCCAGCAGCGCGGGGGGGAGAGCGCGGGAGCAGTACTTC.

The chain's CDR3 is CASSVGSTYEQYF. CDR3 DNA sequence: TGTGCCAGCAGCGTAGGGTCGACCTACGAGCAGTACTTC. The rearrangement uses TRBV9 and TRBJ2-7; no clear D. The CDR3 runs to 13 residues. Trimming took off 0 bases at V and 2 bases at J, with 6 bases between the two ends. Germline loops: CDR1 SGDLS, CDR2 YYNGEE. Supplemented by reference TRBV9 and TRBJ2-7, the full variable domain reads DSGVTQTPKHLITATGQRVTLRCSPRSGDLSVYWYQQSLDQGLQFLIQYYNGEERAKGNILERFSAQQFPDLHSELNLSSLELGDSALYFCASSVGSTYEQYFGPGTRLTVT.

The rearrangement uses TRBV29-1 and TRBJ2-7, with D unresolved. The CDR3 totals 12 residues. V shed 2 bases and J shed 3 bases, with 8 bases lying between them. Germline CDR1 reads SQVTM; CDR2 reads ANQGSEA. CDR3 region: CSVETDVYEQYF. The CDR3 DNA follows: TGCAGCGTTGAAACAGACGTCTACGAGCAGTACTTC.

Here the CDR3 reads CASSPSDTRGYTF. As DNA, the CDR3 is TGTGCCAGCTCACCCTCCGACACGCGCGGCTACACCTTC. The rearrangement uses TRBV18 and TRBJ1-2, with no clear D. Deletions cut 3 bases from V and 8 bases from J, with 13 bases between. The CDR3 is 13 residues long. CDR1 and CDR2 (germline): KGHSH, LQKENI.

The rearrangement uses TRBV6-4 and TRBJ2-1; a possible D gene is TRBD2 (5 bases). Germline-derived CDR1 and CDR2 are MRHNA and SNTAGT. V was cut by 2 bases and J by 9 bases, with 11 bases left in between. The CDR3 length is 13 residues. The CDR3 spells CASSDLGEGEQFF. The CDR3 nucleotides read TGTGCCAGCAGTGACCTGGGCGAGGGTGAGCAGTTCTTC.

The CDR3 nucleotides are TGTGCCAGCAGCCAAGTAACGGGCCAAGAGACCCAGTACTTC. Its protein is CASSQVTGQETQYF. V usage is TRBV3-1 (or the pseudogene TRBV3-2) and J usage is TRBJ2-5; D is unclear. The CDR3 consists of 14 residues. V lost 1 base to trimming and J lost 1 base, with 7 bases between them. The germline V gene encodes CDR1 LGHDT and CDR2 YNNKEL (reference sequence).

The chain recombines TRBV5-1 with TRBJ1-2; the D is unclear. The V gene lost 4 bases and the J gene lost 6 bases, with 16 bases spanning the gap. The length of the CDR3 is 14 residues. Germline loops: CDR1 SGHRS, CDR2 YFSETQ. Here the CDR3 reads CASSPSGDTNGYTF. CDR3 bases: TGCGCCAGCAGCCCCTCGGGTGACACGAATGGCTACACCTTC.

The chain uses TRBV5-6 and TRBJ1-2, with 10 bases aligning to TRBD1. Germline V gene lookup returns CDR1 SGHDT and CDR2 YYEEEE. V trimming: 3 bases; J trimming: 8 bases; junction bases outside the gene matches: 7. This CDR3 has 14 residues. The CDR3 nucleotides are TGTGCCAGCAGCTCCGGGACAGGGGAATGGGGCTACACCTTC. Its protein is CASSSGTGEWGYTF.

The chain is built from TRBV19 and TRBJ2-7, with TRBD1 matching over 9 bases. The CDR3 runs 13 residues. Germline V gene lookup returns CDR1 LNHDA and CDR2 SQIVND (reference sequence). In DNA, the CDR3 is TGTGCTAAACGGACAGGGGTTGGCTACGAGCAGTACTTC. Its translation: CAKRTGVGYEQYF.

The CDR3 is CASSPAGRGLSPLHF. CDR3 DNA sequence: TGTGCCAGCAGCCCGGCAGGGAGGGGGCTTTCACCCCTCCACTTT. This chain uses TRBV5-5 with TRBJ1-6, with 7 bases that match TRBD1. J was trimmed by 9 bases and V by 4 bases; bases with no gene match: 10. Germline CDR1 and CDR2: SGHKS and YYEKEE (reference sequence). The CDR3 runs 15 residues.

This chain links TRBV23-1 with TRBJ2-5, with 13 bases lining up with TRBD2. TRBV23-1 carries the ORF label, with uncertain function. V gave up 2 bases and J gave up 3 bases; unmatched junction bases: 9. The CDR3 spans 18 residues. This CDR3 is CASSQTGTSGAREETQYF. The CDR3, as DNA: TGCGCCAGCAGTCAAACCGGGACTAGCGGGGCCCGGGAAGAGACCCAGTACTTC.

J is TRBJ2-2 and V is TRBV6-5; D assignment may be TRBD1 or TRBD2 (5 bases each). The CDR3 has 14 residues. V was cut by 5 bases and J by 4 bases, with 11 bases left in between. Germline-derived CDR1 and CDR2 are MNHEY and SVGAGI. The CDR3 DNA is TGTGCCAGCAGTCAGGGACCAAGCACCGGGGAGCTGTTTTTT. Encoded protein: CASSQGPSTGELFF.

The chain couples TRBV28 to TRBJ1-1, with D possibly being TRBD1 (5 bases). The CDR3 is 15 residues long. Germline CDR1 is MDHEN and CDR2 is SYDVKM. Trimming left V 0 bases short and J 5 bases short, with 13 bases between. The CDR3 loop reads CASSLWGLQDTEAFF. DNA of the CDR3: TGTGCCAGCAGTTTATGGGGCCTACAGGATACTGAAGCTTTCTTT.

This chain connects TRBV30 to TRBJ1-2; D is ambiguous. The V end was cut by 0 bases, the J end by 8 bases, with 10 bases between. The CDR3 is 12 amino acids. The germline V gene encodes CDR1 GTSNPN and CDR2 SVGIG (reference sequence). CDR3 in amino acids: CAWSVGRGGYTF. The CDR3 region has the DNA TGTGCCTGGAGTGTAGGACGAGGGGGCTACACCTTC.

V gene TRBV7-3 combines with J gene TRBJ2-1, with 11 bases lining up with TRBD1. CDR1 is SGHTA and CDR2 is FQGTGA in the germline V gene. The CDR3 is 19 residues long. Germline trimming cut 6 bases from V and 0 bases from J; bases unmatched to any gene: 13. The CDR3 loop is CASSSSPGTGGFSYNEQFF. Here the CDR3 DNA reads TGTGCCAGCAGTTCAAGTCCCGGGACAGGGGGGTTCTCCTACAATGAGCAGTTCTTC.

V is TRBV7-2 and J is TRBJ2-3; D perhaps matches TRBD1 (7 bases). The CDR3 length is 13 residues. From germline, CDR1 is SGHTA and CDR2 FQGNSA. V lost 5 bases, J lost 5 bases, and 11 bases lay in between. The CDR3 loop is CASSAGQRDTQYF. The CDR3 DNA reads TGTGCCAGCAGCGCGGGACAGAGAGATACGCAGTATTTT.

This rearrangement joins TRBV24-1 to TRBJ2-1; the D gene is possibly TRBD1 (6 bases). The CDR3 extends over 13 amino acids. CDR1 is KGHDR and CDR2 is SFDVKD in the germline V gene. The V end lost 3 bases, the J end lost 13 bases, and 15 bases lay between the germline ends. The chain's CDR3 is CATSDAGTPVQFF. The CDR3 DNA reads as TGTGCCACCAGTGATGCCGGGACACCGGTTCAGTTCTTC.